Below, 30 T cell receptor beta chains from the same sample are listed, as sequenced in a study of T-cell memory formation after mild COVID-19. TCRdb recomputed calls from the 5' RACE reads with MiXCR, one row per CDR3 protein. This table has around 340,000 distinct CDR3 sequences, around 14% appearing once. Source material: PBMCs or a T cell subset sorted from them (not recorded which). Source of these receptors: a man aged 18 to 30 who had mild COVID-19 (a few samples of this study predate the infection). Cell type and time point are not known.

This clonotype was observed a handful of times. CDR3 DNA sequence: TGTGCCAGCAGTTATTCTGCCTCGACCGGGGAGCTGTTTTTT. Its translation: CASSYSASTGELFF. This chain links TRBV28 with TRBJ2-2; D not certain. The V end lost 4 bases, the J end lost 5 bases, and 11 bases lay between the germline ends. CDR3 length: 14 amino acids. CDR1 MDHEN and CDR2 SYDVKM come from the germline V gene.

There are a few counts of this clonotype. V gene TRBV7-2 combines with J gene TRBJ2-4, with 7 bases aligning to TRBD1. Germline assignment: CDR1 SGHTA and CDR2 FQGNSA. CDR3 size: 16 residues. Trimming at V came to 4 bases and at J to 10 bases, leaving 16 bases not matched to a gene. CDR3 loop: CASSSIVYRGPAIQYF. The CDR3 DNA reads TGTGCCAGCAGCTCCATCGTGTACAGGGGACCCGCGATTCAGTACTTC.

This chain joins TRBV29-1 and TRBJ1-1, with 7 bases that match TRBD1. J gave up 0 bases and V 5 bases, and 12 bases lay outside the gene matches. Germline V gene lookup returns CDR1 SQVTM and CDR2 ANQGSEA. The CDR3 is 16 residues long. The CDR3: CSVYARQGGMNTEAFF. The CDR3 DNA reads as TGCAGCGTTTACGCTAGACAGGGCGGCATGAACACTGAAGCTTTCTTT.

This chain connects TRBV19 to TRBJ2-1, with 14 bases aligning to TRBD2. Germline CDR1 LNHDA, CDR2 SQIVND (reference sequence). This CDR3 is built from 17 residues. V lost 2 bases and J lost 8; bases outside the gene matches: 8. In DNA, the CDR3 is TGTGCCAGTAGTATACTCGGACTAGCGGGGGGCTATTATGAGCAGTTCTTC. It translates to CASSILGLAGGYYEQFF.

Written as DNA, the CDR3 is TGTGCCAGCAGCCAAGAATGGAAGGAGGTCGGCACTGAAGCTTTCTTT. Its protein is CASSQEWKEVGTEAFF. V is TRBV4-2 and J is TRBJ1-1; D ambiguous. Trimming left V 0 bases short and J 4 bases short, with 15 bases between. CDR3 length equals 16 residues. Per the germline V gene, CDR1 is LGHNA and CDR2 is YNFKEQ.

This clonotype occurred a few times. This sequence joins TRBV6-2 or TRBV6-3 and TRBJ1-1; D is undetermined. From germline, CDR1 is MNHEY and CDR2 SVGEGT. The CDR3 is made up of 13 amino acids. Trimming cost V 0 bases and J 6 bases, with 8 bases left between them. The chain's CDR3 is CASSYSISAEAFF. CDR3 in DNA: TGTGCCAGCAGTTACTCGATTTCCGCTGAAGCTTTCTTT.

This clonotype was seen more than once but under ten times. The chain recombines TRBV12-3 or TRBV12-4 with TRBJ2-5; D gene unclear. The CDR3 runs 12 residues. Trimming stripped 4 bases from V and 3 bases from J, with 6 bases between. DNA of the CDR3: TGTGCCAGCAGTTCTATTGAAGAGACCCAGTACTTC. This gives the protein CASSSIEETQYF.

This chain connects TRBV7-2 to TRBJ2-4, with D uncertain. V was trimmed by 2 bases and J by 7 bases, leaving 3 bases between them. The length of the CDR3 is 11 residues. The germline V gene encodes CDR1 SGHTA and CDR2 FQGNSA. The CDR3 is CASSLQNIQYF. The CDR3, as DNA: TGTGCCAGCAGCTTACAGAACATTCAGTACTTC.

This clonotype has just a few counts. The J gene is TRBJ1-2, the V gene TRBV7-2; no clear D gene. CDR3 length: 15 amino acids. Trimming cost V 7 bases and J 1 base, with 16 bases left between them. Germline lookup yields CDR1 SGHTA and CDR2 FQGNSA. In DNA form, the CDR3 reads TGTGCCAGCACCCCCGGTGGGGTGATTAACTATGGCTACACCTTC. As protein: CASTPGGVINYGYTF.

This clonotype was counted at least ten times. The chain recombines TRBV20-1 with TRBJ2-4; D unresolved. The germline CDR1 and CDR2 sequences are DFQATT and SNEGSKA (reference sequence). The V gene lost 3 bases and the J gene lost 0 bases, with 6 bases spanning the gap. The CDR3 has 13 residues. The CDR3 DNA sequence: TGCAGTGCTAGTGACCTAGCCAAAAACATTCAGTACTTC. It translates to CSASDLAKNIQYF.

The chain is built from TRBV4-1 and TRBJ2-4, with 10 positions matching TRBD2. Per germline, CDR1 MGHRA and CDR2 YSYEKL. Losses at the gene ends were 5 bases for V and 5 bases for J; bases not matched to a gene: 3. The CDR3 covers 14 residues. CDR3 residues: CASSTGTSENIQYF. The CDR3, as DNA: TGCGCCAGCAGCACCGGGACTAGCGAAAACATTCAGTACTTC.

This clonotype showed up many times. The gene calls are TRBV5-1 and TRBJ1-1; D is undetermined. V lost 7 bases, J lost 1 base, and 14 bases lay in between. CDR1 is SGHRS and CDR2 is YFSETQ in the germline V gene. CDR3 length: 14 residues. The CDR3 region is CASGRVSANTEAFF. The CDR3, as DNA: TGCGCCAGCGGGAGAGTGAGTGCGAACACTGAAGCTTTCTTT.

The chain joins TRBV27 to TRBJ2-7; 8 bases map to TRBD1. The CDR3 sequence is 14 residues long. CDR1 and CDR2 (germline): MNHEY, SMNVEV (reference sequence). J was trimmed by 6 bases and V by 5 bases; bases with no gene match: 9. CDR3 coding DNA: TGTGCCAGCAGTACCTGGACAGGGACAGGCGAGCAGTACTTC. Its translation: CASSTWTGTGEQYF.

This clonotype was picked up a small number of times. The chain employs TRBV7-2 and TRBJ1-1, with unresolved D. This CDR3 comprises 13 residues. Germline V gene data show CDR1 as SGHTA and CDR2 as FQGNSA. Between the trimmed V and J ends, which lost 4 bases and 5 bases, there was a span of 11 bases. CDR3 loop: CASSSWEGTEAFF. Written as DNA, the CDR3 is TGTGCCAGCAGCTCCTGGGAAGGAACTGAAGCTTTCTTT. Filled out from reference TRBV7-2 and TRBJ1-1, the complete variable domain reads GAGVSQSPSNKVTEKGKDVELRCDPISGHTALYWYRQSLGQGLEFLIYFQGNSAPDKSGLPSDRFSAERTGGSVSTLTIQRTQQEDSAVYLCASSSWEGTEAFFGQGTRLTVV.

This CDR3 is CASSYGDRTEQYV. The CDR3 coding sequence is TGTGCCAGCAGTTACGGGGATAGGACCGAGCAGTACGTC. This sequence joins TRBV6-6 and TRBJ2-7; D is ambiguous. Germline CDR1 and CDR2: MNHNY and SVGAGI (reference sequence). The CDR3 covers 13 residues. V was shortened by 2 bases and J by 6 bases, with 11 bases between the two germline ends.

The sample holds a few counts of this clonotype. CDR3 DNA: TGCGCCAGCAGCATAAACGGCCCAACCATCGGGGAGACCCAGTACTTC. Amino acid sequence: CASSINGPTIGETQYF. V is TRBV5-1 and J is TRBJ2-5, with no clear D. This CDR3 contains 16 residues. V was trimmed by 4 bases and J by 5 bases, leaving 21 bases between them. Germline values: CDR1 SGHRS, CDR2 YFSETQ.

V and J are TRBV7-2 and TRBJ2-5, with unresolved D. CDR1 and CDR2 from the germline V gene are SGHTA and FQGNSA. V was cut by 1 base and J by 2 bases, with 26 bases left in between. The CDR3 totals 20 residues. CDR3 coding DNA: TGTGCCAGCAGCTTAGACCACGAGCCAACCGCCGACTTTAGACAAGAGACCCAGTACTTC. Its protein product is CASSLDHEPTADFRQETQYF.

This clonotype has just a few counts. This rearrangement joins TRBV5-1 to TRBJ1-5, with D hard to call. With 0 bases removed from V and 1 base from J, the gap between germline ends came to 8 bases. The germline V gene encodes CDR1 SGHRS and CDR2 YFSETQ. The CDR3 sequence is 15 residues long. CDR3 coding DNA: TGCGCCAGCAGCTTGGGCGGGCAGAGCAATCAGCCCCAGCATTTT. Its translation: CASSLGGQSNQPQHF.

This clonotype appeared a few times. This chain uses TRBV27 with TRBJ2-7, with a tentative D call TRBD2 (6 bases). The V and J ends lost 3 bases and 4 bases respectively, with 22 bases between them. This CDR3 has 17 residues. Germline CDR1 reads MNHEY; CDR2 reads SMNVEV (reference sequence). The CDR3 nucleotides read TGTGCCAGCAGTTTGCGCCACAGACCAATGGAGGGGTACGAGCAGTACGTC. Translated: CASSLRHRPMEGYEQYV.

This clonotype occurred a few times. The J gene is TRBJ2-5, the V gene TRBV7-9; perhaps TRBD1 as D (6 bases). Germline assignment: CDR1 SEHNR and CDR2 FQNEAQ (reference sequence). The CDR3 has 14 amino acids. V lost 5 bases, J lost 7 bases, and 17 bases lay in between. The CDR3 region has the DNA TGTGCCAGCAGCCGGACAGCCCCGATCGGGACCCAGTACTTC. Encoded protein: CASSRTAPIGTQYF.

The V gene is TRBV14, the J gene TRBJ1-3; unclear D gene. This CDR3 is 14 amino acids long. Trimming removed 0 bases from V and 8 bases from J, with 11 bases in between. The germline V gene has CDR1 SGHDN and CDR2 FVKESK. CDR3 in amino acids: CASSQDTVYDTIYF. The CDR3 DNA is TGTGCCAGCAGCCAAGATACAGTATATGACACCATATATTTT.

This clonotype appeared many times. The chain recombines TRBV6-5 with TRBJ1-3; no clear D. The CDR3 sequence is 15 residues long. Trimming took 2 bases from V and 4 from J, leaving 12 bases between them. Looked up from germline, CDR1 is MNHEY and CDR2 is SVGAGI. DNA of the CDR3: TGTGCCAGCAGTTACGTCCTCGGCAGGGGAAACACCATATATTTT. Translation: CASSYVLGRGNTIYF.

This clonotype was seen more than once but under ten times. J is TRBJ2-5 and V is TRBV6-2 or TRBV6-3; TRBD2 might be the D (6 bases). Per germline, CDR1 MNHEY and CDR2 SVGEGT. V lost 0 bases, J lost 0 bases, and 17 bases lay in between. This CDR3 has 18 amino acids. The CDR3 DNA reads as TGTGCCAGCAGTTACTCGATTCGGGGAGGAAACTACCAAGAGACCCAGTACTTC. Translation: CASSYSIRGGNYQETQYF.

This clonotype has a count of ten or more. V usage is TRBV10-3 and J usage is TRBJ2-3; D ambiguous. Germline CDR1 ENHRY, CDR2 SYGVKD. Trimming removed 2 bases from V and 2 bases from J, with 5 bases in between. There are 13 residues in the CDR3. Here the CDR3 reads CAISEPDTDTQYF. As DNA, the CDR3 is TGTGCCATCAGTGAGCCAGACACAGATACGCAGTATTTT.

Only a few counts were recorded for this clonotype. The chain links TRBV4-1 to TRBJ2-5; no firm D call. This CDR3 is built from 15 residues. Trimming stripped 0 bases from V and 4 bases from J, with 12 bases between. The germline V gene has CDR1 MGHRA and CDR2 YSYEKL. The CDR3 nucleotides read TGCGCCAGCAGCCAAGATGCACTTCAAAGAGAGACCCAGTACTTC. This gives the protein CASSQDALQRETQYF.

This clonotype has only a few counts. The V and J genes are TRBV2 and TRBJ2-7; the D gene is possibly TRBD2 (6 bases). The CDR3 is 14 amino acids. CDR1 and CDR2 (germline): SNHLY, FYNNEI. Trimming shortened V by 3 bases and J by 3 bases, and 12 bases separated the two germline ends. The CDR3 DNA is TGTGCCAGCAGTGAGGCGGGGAAACGCTACGAGCAGTACTTC. Protein product: CASSEAGKRYEQYF.

In its sample, this clonotype was seen many times. This chain joins TRBV20-1 and TRBJ2-3, with TRBD2 matching over 9 bases. Trimming at V came to 2 bases and at J to 3 bases, leaving 3 bases not matched to a gene. Germline values: CDR1 DFQATT, CDR2 SNEGSKA (reference sequence). The CDR3 totals 14 residues. The CDR3 here is CSARMAGGTDTQYF. DNA of the CDR3: TGCAGTGCTAGAATGGCGGGGGGGACAGATACGCAGTATTTT.

This clonotype showed up many times. V usage is TRBV18 and J usage is TRBJ2-7; 7 bases line up with TRBD2. The length of the CDR3 is 15 residues. CDR1 is KGHSH, CDR2 LQKENI, per germline. The ends lost 5 bases at V and 1 base at J; junction bases unmatched: 8. The CDR3 sequence is CASSEGREASYEQYV. Here the CDR3 DNA reads TGTGCCAGCTCAGAGGGACGGGAGGCATCCTACGAGCAGTACGTC.

This clonotype was seen more than once but under ten times. The rearrangement joins TRBV4-3 to TRBJ2-5; the match to TRBD1 covers 9 bases. This CDR3 has 14 residues. V was clipped by 5 bases and J by 1 base; unmatched bases: 2. The germline CDR1 and CDR2 sequences are LGHNA and YSLEER. CDR3 in amino acids: CASSGTGSQETQYF. In DNA, the CDR3 is TGCGCCAGCAGCGGGACAGGGAGCCAAGAGACCCAGTACTTC.

This clonotype has a count of ten or more. The genes are TRBV6-2 or TRBV6-3 and TRBJ2-1, with 7 bases matching TRBD1. Germline CDR1 reads MNHEY; CDR2 reads SVGEGT. The CDR3 consists of 14 residues. Trimming at V came to 7 bases and at J to 9 bases, leaving 12 bases not matched to a gene. CDR3 in amino acids: CASIHRAGGLEQFF. The CDR3 DNA sequence: TGTGCCAGCATCCATCGGGCAGGGGGTCTTGAGCAGTTCTTC.